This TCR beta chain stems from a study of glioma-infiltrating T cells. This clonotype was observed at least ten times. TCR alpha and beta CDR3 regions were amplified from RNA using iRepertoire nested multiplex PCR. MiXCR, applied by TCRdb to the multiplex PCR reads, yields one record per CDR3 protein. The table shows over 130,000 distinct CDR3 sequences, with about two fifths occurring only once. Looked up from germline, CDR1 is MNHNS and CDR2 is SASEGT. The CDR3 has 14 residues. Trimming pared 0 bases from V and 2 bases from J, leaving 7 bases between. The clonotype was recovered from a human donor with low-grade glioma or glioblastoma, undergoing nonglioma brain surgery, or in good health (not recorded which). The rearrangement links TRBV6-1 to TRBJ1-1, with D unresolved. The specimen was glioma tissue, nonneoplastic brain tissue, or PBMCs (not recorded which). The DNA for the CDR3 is TGTGCCAGCAGTGAAGCGCAAGGAAACACTGAAGCTTTCTTT. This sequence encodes CASSEAQGNTEAFF.